This paragraph covers one T cell receptor (beta chain) sequence. Other nucleotide sequences from this sample produce the same CDR3. Authors' methods: Nucleated cell counts were estimated from reference gene primer amplification. Here immunoSEQ multiplex PCR was the method, and the copy in TCRdb shows in-frame clones only, minus some. The D gene and trimming were derived from the DNA, and the V and J assignments and clone size from that table. The top ten clones hold roughly 3.7% of a sample with 200,000 to 300,000 clones, 85% to 90% of them seen once. The data were taken from a study of blood T cell repertoires in COVID-19. About the research overall: Donors in the United States, Italy and Spain gave samples during acute or convalescent COVID-19. Sample material is recorded as cDNA or gDNA derived from T cells, B-cell-depleted T cells, or PBMCs.

The sequencing sample was made of peripheral blood. The TCR was taken from a woman aged 40 to 50 with acute or convalescent COVID-19.

The CDR3 DNA reads TGTGCCAGCTCACCAGGGCAGGGTAACCAGCCCCAGCATTTT. Amino acids: CASSPGQGNQPQHF. The chain recombines TRBV18 with TRBJ1-5, with a tentative D call TRBD1 (5 bases). There are 14 residues in the CDR3. V was cut by 2 bases and J by 7 bases, with 12 bases left in between. Per germline, CDR1 KGHSH and CDR2 LQKENI.